Sequencing of this T cell receptor beta chain was carried out in a study of blood T cells in healthy people across ages (dated by TCRdb to the mid-2010s). Notes on the research overall: In model experiments, roughly one uniquely barcoded TCR beta cDNA molecule per two T cells was captured by template switching. Using deep sequencing normalized with unique cDNA molecular identifiers, the study measured how TCR beta repertoire diversity changes with age. Donors were grouped into four age groups: young (average roughly 17 years), middle-aged (approximately 41), aged (about 59) and long-lived (approximately 82). To avoid experimental bias, donors of different ages were randomly spread across the sequencing lanes. Using the same blood draw, the study looked at two additional independent replicas of 1 million unique cDNA reads for two donors, one aged 18 to 29 and the other aged 80 or older. Study-level results and caveats: Compared with the aged group, the long-lived group had more naive CD4+ T cells, fewer expanded clones and increased TCR diversity, a pattern suggesting age selection. Estimates of total diversity from one million sequenced T cells were regarded as lower bounds and underestimates. Observed TCR beta diversity per million T cells fell roughly linearly with age, and a significant reduction was already apparent by age around 44. The percentage of naive T cells measured by flow cytometry correlated strongly with observed TCR beta diversity. Donor CMV infection status was unknown, potentially confounding age-related changes in expanded clonotypes. Since profiling was done on bulk unsorted PBMCs, naive and antigen-experienced compartments could not be conclusively compared.

The method was 5' RACE. This sample was sequenced with an Illumina HiSeq 2500. A second PCR of about 7 to 12 cycles was run with a J-beta primer mix and a sample-barcoded 5' primer. A template-switch 5' adaptor carrying 12 random nucleotides introduced a unique molecular identifier onto each TCR beta cDNA molecule. At least 2.5 million CDR3-containing paired-end reads were obtained from each sample. First-strand cDNA synthesis was performed from all RNA using the Mint cDNA synthesis kit, with priming by a TRBC-specific oligonucleotide. Following uracil-DNA glycosylase treatment, all cDNA underwent a first 18-cycle PCR with the universal primers M1SS and BC2_uni_R. The paper's processing steps were these. For normalization, 1 million high-quality reads, each with a distinct molecular identifier, were randomly selected from each sample. Instead of being binned into consensus sequences, reads with shared molecular identifiers were discarded. MiTCR, set to a Q25 quality threshold and the strictest error-elimination algorithm, was used for CDR3 identification, clonotype clustering and error correction. A nonparametric unseen species model with Euler transformation was used to estimate a lower bound on total TCR beta diversity. TCRdb reprocessed the public reads (quality trimming at Q25 with fastp, clone calling with MiXCR) and kept in-frame beta chains. All rows with the same CDR3 protein become a single entry with the most common DNA and genes. TCRdb's processing, not the authors', yielded these V and J calls. The sample profile shows about 1.1 million distinct CDR3 sequences; 35% to 45% of them were found once. The ten largest clones capture around 13% of the sample.

About this clonotype: No cognate antigen has been identified for it. One base away there is no much larger clone; base qualities are not given.

The CDR3 runs 16 residues from the cysteine to the phenylalanine. Left in the record is the CDR3 DNA by itself, 48 bases read in frame from the first base. V drops 5 bases and J drops 6 bases, leaving 21 bases in between. From the germline V gene (reference sequence), CDR1 is MNHNY and CDR2 is SVGAGI. Systemically healthy Caucasian individuals from Russia, 39 in total and aged roughly 6 to 90 years, were included as donors. Roughly 11 milliliters of peripheral blood were drawn from each donor into EDTA-treated Vacutainer tubes. Ficoll-Paque density-gradient centrifugation was used to isolate PBMCs, with at least 6.5 million per sample. Trizol reagent was used to extract total RNA from the PBMCs, yielding at least 5.5 micrograms per sample. For every donor, an aliquot of PBMCs went through flow cytometry to measure the percentages of naive CD45RAhigh/CD27high T cells.

The sample consisted of blood. The sequence is built from TRBV6-6 and TRBJ2-3; TRBD2 is a weak D gene call, 6 bases matching. This clonotype was obtained from a man younger than 35 in good health. Here the CDR3 is given as CASSTTKGLLDDTQYF. Read as DNA, the sequence is TGTGCCAGCAGTACTACTAAGGGACTGTTGGACGATACGCAGTATTTT.